What follows are 5 T cell receptor beta chains derived from one specimen sequenced in a study of shared clonotypes between healthy human individuals. Sequencing was performed with immunoSEQ multiplex PCR; in TCRdb, only in-frame clones are kept and a portion is missing. In the table there are about half a million clones, roughly 77% of which are singletons. The sequenced sample consisted of PBMCs. The source is a woman aged 40 to 55 in good health. Some clones in this sample may be carry-over from other donors' samples.

The rearrangement joins TRBV29-1 to TRBJ2-1; no firm D call. This CDR3 contains 15 residues. Germline loops: CDR1 SQVTM, CDR2 ANQGSEA. V was clipped by 5 bases and J by 0 bases, with 14 bases between them. CDR3 bases: TGCAGCGTTATTCAGAGGTGGGGCTCCTACAATGAGCAGTTCTTC. It specifies CSVIQRWGSYNEQFF.

The chain carries TRBV19 and TRBJ2-3; D is ambiguous. Between the trimmed V and J ends, which lost 3 bases and 6 bases, there was a span of 10 bases. Germline CDR1 is LNHDA and CDR2 is SQIVND (reference sequence). The CDR3 has 13 amino acids. The CDR3 DNA sequence: TGTGCCAGTAGTATGCTCTACTCTGATACGCAGTATTTT. Encoded protein: CASSMLYSDTQYF.

This clone was seen a few times. This rearrangement joins TRBV5-1 to TRBJ2-3; D not certain. Trimming took off 2 bases at V and 0 bases at J, with 13 bases between the two ends. The germline V gene has CDR1 SGHRS and CDR2 YFSETQ. The CDR3 loop spans 16 amino acids. The CDR3 spells CASSFFRTGSTDTQYF. The CDR3 bases are TGCGCCAGCAGCTTCTTCCGGACGGGTAGCACAGATACGCAGTATTTT.

This clone has just one count. The CDR3 region has the DNA TGTGCCAGCAGCCTACAGGGGCAGGAAGATACGCAGTATTTT. This codes for CASSLQGQEDTQYF. The chain has TRBV28 and TRBJ2-3, with TRBD1 identical over 7 bases. The V gene end was trimmed by 6 bases and the J gene end by 5 bases; junction bases not matched to a gene: 8. In germline, CDR1 is MDHEN, CDR2 SYDVKM. The CDR3 spans 14 residues.

The chain joins TRBV4-3 to TRBJ2-7, with a possible D match to TRBD1 (6 bases). The CDR3 runs 15 residues. Trimming removed 0 bases at V and 2 bases at J, with 11 bases between. Germline CDR1 is LGHNA and CDR2 is YSLEER. The CDR3 bases are TGCGCCAGCAGCCAAGATCGTCAGGGGACCTACGAGCAGTACTTC. Amino acid sequence: CASSQDRQGTYEQYF.